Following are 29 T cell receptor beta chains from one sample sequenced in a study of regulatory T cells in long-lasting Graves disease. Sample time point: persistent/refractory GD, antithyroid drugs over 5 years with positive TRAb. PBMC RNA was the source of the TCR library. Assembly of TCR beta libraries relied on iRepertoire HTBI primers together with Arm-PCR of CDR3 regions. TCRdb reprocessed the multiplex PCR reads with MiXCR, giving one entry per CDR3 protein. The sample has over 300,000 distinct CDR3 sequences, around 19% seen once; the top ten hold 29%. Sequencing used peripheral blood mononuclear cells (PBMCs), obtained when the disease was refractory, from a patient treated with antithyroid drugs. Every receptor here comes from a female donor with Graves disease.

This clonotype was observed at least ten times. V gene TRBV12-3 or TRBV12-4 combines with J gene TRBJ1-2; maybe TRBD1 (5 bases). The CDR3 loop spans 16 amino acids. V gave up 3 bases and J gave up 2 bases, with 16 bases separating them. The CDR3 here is CASSLGPTTVNYGYTF. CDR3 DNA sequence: TGTGCCAGCAGTTTGGGGCCGACGACGGTAAACTATGGCTACACCTTC.

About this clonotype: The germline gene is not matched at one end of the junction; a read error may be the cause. The CDR3 here is CASSPYWVQGPNEKLLF. The CDR3 DNA follows: TGTGCCAGCAGTCCATATTGGGTACAGGGACCTAATGAAAAACTGCTTTTT. The chain recombines TRBV28 with TRBJ1-4; tentatively, D is TRBD1 (6 bases). From germline, CDR1 is MDHEN and CDR2 SYDVKM. The CDR3 spans 17 residues.

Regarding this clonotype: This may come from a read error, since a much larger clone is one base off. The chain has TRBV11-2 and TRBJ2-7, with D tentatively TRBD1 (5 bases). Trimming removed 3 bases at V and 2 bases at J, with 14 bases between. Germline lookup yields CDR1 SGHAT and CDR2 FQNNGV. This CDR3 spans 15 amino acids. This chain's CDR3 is CASSFGPDSPYEQYF. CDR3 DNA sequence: TGTGCCAGCAGCTTCGGCCCAGACAGCCCCTACGAGCAGTACTTC. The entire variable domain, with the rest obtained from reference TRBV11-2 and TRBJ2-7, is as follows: EAGVAQSPRYKIIEKRQSVAFWCNPISGHATLYWYQQILGQGPKLLIQFQNNGVVDDSQLPKDRFSAERLKGVDSTLKIQPAKLEDSAVYLCASSFGPDSPYEQYFGPGTRLTVT.

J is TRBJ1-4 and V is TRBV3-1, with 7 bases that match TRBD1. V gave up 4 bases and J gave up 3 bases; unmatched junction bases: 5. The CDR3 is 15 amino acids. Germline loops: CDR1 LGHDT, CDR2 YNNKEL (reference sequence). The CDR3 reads CASSLPGQSNEKLFF. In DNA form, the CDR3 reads TGTGCCAGCAGCCTGCCGGGACAGTCTAATGAAAAACTGTTTTTT.

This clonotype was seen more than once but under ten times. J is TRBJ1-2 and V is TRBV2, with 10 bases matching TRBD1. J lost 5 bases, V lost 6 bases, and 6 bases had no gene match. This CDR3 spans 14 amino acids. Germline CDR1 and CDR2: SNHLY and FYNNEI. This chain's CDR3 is CASRGTGEVYGYTF. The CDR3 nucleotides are TGTGCCAGCAGGGGGACAGGGGAGGTATATGGCTACACCTTC.

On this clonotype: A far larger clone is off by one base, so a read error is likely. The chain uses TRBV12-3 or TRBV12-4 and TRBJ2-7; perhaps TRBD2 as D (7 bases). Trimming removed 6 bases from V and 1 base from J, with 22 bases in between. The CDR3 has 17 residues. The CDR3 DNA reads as TGTGCCAGCAGGGCCTCACCTCGTAGGGGGGGATCCTACGAGCAGTACTTC. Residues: CASRASPRRGGSYEQYF.

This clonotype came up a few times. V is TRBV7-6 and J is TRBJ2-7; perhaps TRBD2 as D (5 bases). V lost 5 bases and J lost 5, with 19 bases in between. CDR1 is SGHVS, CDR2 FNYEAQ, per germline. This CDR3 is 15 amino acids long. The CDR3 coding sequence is TGTGCCAGCAGCCCCAAATATACTAGGAAAGACGAGCAGTACTTC. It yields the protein CASSPKYTRKDEQYF.

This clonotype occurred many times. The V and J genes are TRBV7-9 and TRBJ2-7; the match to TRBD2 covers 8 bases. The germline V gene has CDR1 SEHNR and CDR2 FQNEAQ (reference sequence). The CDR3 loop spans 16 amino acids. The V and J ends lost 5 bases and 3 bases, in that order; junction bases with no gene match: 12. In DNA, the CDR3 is TGTGCCAGCAGCCTAGATGTTAAGGGGACTAGCTACGAGCAGTACTTC. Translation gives CASSLDVKGTSYEQYF.

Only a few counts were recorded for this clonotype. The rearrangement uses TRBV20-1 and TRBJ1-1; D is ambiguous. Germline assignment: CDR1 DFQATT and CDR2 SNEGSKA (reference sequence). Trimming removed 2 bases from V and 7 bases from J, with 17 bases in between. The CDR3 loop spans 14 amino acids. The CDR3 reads CSARTLEAGLEAFF. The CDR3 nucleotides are TGCAGTGCTAGAACCCTGGAAGCTGGCCTTGAAGCTTTCTTT.

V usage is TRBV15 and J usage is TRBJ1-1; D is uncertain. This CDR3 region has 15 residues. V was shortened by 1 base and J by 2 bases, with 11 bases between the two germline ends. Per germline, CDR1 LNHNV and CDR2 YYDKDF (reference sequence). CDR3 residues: CATSRVEPDNTEAFF. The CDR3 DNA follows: TGTGCCACCAGCAGAGTGGAGCCGGATAACACTGAAGCTTTCTTT.

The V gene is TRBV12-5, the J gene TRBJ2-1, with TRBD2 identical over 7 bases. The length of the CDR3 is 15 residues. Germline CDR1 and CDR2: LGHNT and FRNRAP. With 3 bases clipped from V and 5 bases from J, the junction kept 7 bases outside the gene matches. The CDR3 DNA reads TGTGCTAGTGGTTTACGGGACTACGGACACAATGAGCAGTTCTTC. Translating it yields CASGLRDYGHNEQFF.

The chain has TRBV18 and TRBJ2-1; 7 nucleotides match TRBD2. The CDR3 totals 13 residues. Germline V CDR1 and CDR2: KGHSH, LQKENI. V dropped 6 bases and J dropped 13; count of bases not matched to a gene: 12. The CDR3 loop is CASSPSGAGSQFF. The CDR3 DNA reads TGTGCCAGCTCCCCGTCCGGAGCGGGATCCCAGTTCTTC.

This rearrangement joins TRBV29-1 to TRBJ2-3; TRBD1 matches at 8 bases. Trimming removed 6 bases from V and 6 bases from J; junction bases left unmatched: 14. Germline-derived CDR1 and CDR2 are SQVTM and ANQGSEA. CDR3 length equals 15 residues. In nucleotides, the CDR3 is TGCAGCGTGGCGGGTTGGACAGGGTTCGGGGATACGCAGTATTTT. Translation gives CSVAGWTGFGDTQYF.

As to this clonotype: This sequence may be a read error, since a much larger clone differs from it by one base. The CDR3 DNA is TGCAGCGTTGTGGGGATCTACACTAAAGCTTTCTTT. The encoded protein is CSVVGIYTKAFF. The genes are TRBV29-1 and TRBJ1-1; D not resolved. The germline V gene encodes CDR1 SQVTM and CDR2 ANQGSEA. The CDR3 has 12 amino acids.

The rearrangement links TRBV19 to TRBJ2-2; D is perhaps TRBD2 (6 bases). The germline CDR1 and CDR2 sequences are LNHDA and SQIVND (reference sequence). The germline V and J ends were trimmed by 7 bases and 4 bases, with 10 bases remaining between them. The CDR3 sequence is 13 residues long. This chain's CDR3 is CASNRGGTGELFF. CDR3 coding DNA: TGTGCCAGTAATAGGGGAGGCACCGGGGAGCTGTTTTTT.

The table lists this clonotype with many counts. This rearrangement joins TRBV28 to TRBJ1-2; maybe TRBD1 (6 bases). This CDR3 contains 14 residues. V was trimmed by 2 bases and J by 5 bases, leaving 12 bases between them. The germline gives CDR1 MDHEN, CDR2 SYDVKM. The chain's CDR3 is CASSLATGAYGYTF. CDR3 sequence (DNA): TGTGCCAGCAGTTTAGCGACAGGAGCTTATGGCTACACCTTC.

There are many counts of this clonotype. The CDR3 loop reads CAWSVSGQAIYEQYF. The CDR3 DNA reads as TGTGCCTGGAGTGTATCGGGACAGGCTATCTACGAGCAGTACTTC. V gene TRBV30 combines with J gene TRBJ2-7; 8 bases are shared with TRBD1. The germline V gene encodes CDR1 GTSNPN and CDR2 SVGIG (reference sequence). This CDR3 comprises 15 residues. J lost 3 bases, V lost 0 bases, and 7 bases had no gene match.

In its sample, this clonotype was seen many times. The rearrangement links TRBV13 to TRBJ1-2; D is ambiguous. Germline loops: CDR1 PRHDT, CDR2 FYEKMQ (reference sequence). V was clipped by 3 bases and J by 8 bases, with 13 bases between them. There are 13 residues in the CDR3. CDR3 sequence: CASSFEGARGYTF. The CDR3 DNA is TGTGCCAGCAGCTTCGAGGGCGCGAGGGGCTACACCTTC.

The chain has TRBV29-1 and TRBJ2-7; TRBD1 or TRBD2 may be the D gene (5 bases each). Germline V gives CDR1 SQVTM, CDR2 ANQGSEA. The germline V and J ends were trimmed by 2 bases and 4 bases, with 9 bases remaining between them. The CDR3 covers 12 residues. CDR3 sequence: CSVEQGPYEQYF. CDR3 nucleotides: TGCAGCGTTGAACAGGGACCATACGAGCAGTACTTC.

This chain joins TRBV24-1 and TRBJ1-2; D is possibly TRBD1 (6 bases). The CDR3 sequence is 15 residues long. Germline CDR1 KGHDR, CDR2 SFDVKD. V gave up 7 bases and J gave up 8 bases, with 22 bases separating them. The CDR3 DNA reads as TGTGCCACCAGCGACCACAGGGAGGCTTGGGGCGGCTACACCTTC. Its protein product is CATSDHREAWGGYTF.

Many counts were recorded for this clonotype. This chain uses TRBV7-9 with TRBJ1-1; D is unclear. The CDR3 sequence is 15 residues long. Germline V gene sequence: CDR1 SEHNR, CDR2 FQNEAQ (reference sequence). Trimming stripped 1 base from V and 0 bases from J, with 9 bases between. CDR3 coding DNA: TGTGCCAGCAGCTTAGGGGCCCGGTTGAACACTGAAGCTTTCTTT. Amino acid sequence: CASSLGARLNTEAFF.

The CDR3 sequence: CASSLAGEYETQYF. In DNA form, the CDR3 reads TGTGCCAGCAGCTTAGCAGGGGAATATGAGACCCAGTACTTC. The chain combines TRBV11-2 with TRBJ2-5, with a weak D call TRBD1 (6 bases). Trimming stripped 1 base from V and 5 bases from J, with 11 bases between. The CDR3 is made up of 14 amino acids. CDR1 SGHAT and CDR2 FQNNGV come from the germline V gene.

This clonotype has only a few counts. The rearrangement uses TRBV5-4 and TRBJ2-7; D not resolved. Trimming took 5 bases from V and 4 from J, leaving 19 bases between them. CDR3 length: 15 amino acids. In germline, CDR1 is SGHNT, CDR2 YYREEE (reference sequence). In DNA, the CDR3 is TGTGCCAGCAGACCCTTGGCCGAAGCCCCGTACGAGCAGTACTTC. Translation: CASRPLAEAPYEQYF.

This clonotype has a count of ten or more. The CDR3 protein is CASSSAGAGDTGELFF. The CDR3 DNA sequence: TGTGCCAGCAGTTCCGCGGGGGCGGGTGACACCGGGGAGCTGTTTTTT. The gene calls are TRBV12-3 or TRBV12-4 and TRBJ2-2, with D possibly being TRBD2 (7 bases). The CDR3 spans 16 residues. V gave up 4 bases and J gave up 3 bases, with 15 bases separating them.

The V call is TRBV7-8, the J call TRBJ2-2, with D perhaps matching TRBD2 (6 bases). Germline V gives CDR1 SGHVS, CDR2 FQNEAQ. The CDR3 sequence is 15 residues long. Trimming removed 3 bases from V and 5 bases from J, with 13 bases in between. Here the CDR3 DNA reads TGTGCCAGCAGCTTCCTTGGGGGAGGAACCGGGGAGCTGTTTTTT. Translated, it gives CASSFLGGGTGELFF.

CDR3 residues: CASSSGTGNSNQPQHF. The CDR3 coding sequence is TGTGCCAGCAGTTCCGGGACAGGGAACAGCAATCAGCCCCAGCATTTT. The chain has TRBV6-9 and TRBJ1-5, with TRBD1 matching over 9 bases. Trimming took 4 bases from V and 1 from J; bases not matched to a gene: 5. This CDR3 region has 16 residues. The germline gives CDR1 MNHGY, CDR2 SVAAGI.

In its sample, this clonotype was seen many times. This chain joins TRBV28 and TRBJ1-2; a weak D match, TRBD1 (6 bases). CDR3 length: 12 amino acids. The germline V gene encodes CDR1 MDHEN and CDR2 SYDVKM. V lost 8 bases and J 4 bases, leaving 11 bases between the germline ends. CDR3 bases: TGTGCCAGCTCGAACAGGGCCTATGGCTACACCTTC. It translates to CASSNRAYGYTF.

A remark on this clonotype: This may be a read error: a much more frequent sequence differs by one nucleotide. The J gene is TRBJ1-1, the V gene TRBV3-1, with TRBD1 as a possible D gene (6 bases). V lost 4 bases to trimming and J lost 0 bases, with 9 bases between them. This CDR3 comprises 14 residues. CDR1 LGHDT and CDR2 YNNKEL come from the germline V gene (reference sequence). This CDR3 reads CASSLKGVNTEAFF. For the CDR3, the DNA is TGTGCCAGCAGCCTTAAGGGGGTGAACACTGAAGCTTTCTTT.

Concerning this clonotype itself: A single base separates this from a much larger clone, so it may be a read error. Written as DNA, the CDR3 is TGTGCCAGCAGTTACTCGGCGGGAGTCTACGAGCAGCACTTC. Translation: CASSYSAGVYEQHF. The chain links TRBV6-5 to TRBJ2-7, with 7 nucleotides matching TRBD2. CDR3 length equals 14 residues. Looked up from germline, CDR1 is MNHEY and CDR2 is SVGAGI.